This section outlines one TCR beta chain sequence together with its context. The antigen remains unidentified. This entry belongs to a study of T cell responses to AZD1222 COVID-19 vaccine. Overall study results and limits: Only 5 or 6 people who got AZD1222 tested seropositive at baseline. Spike-specific TCR breadth rose after two AZD1222 doses, and depth rose as well. Donors were mostly white British, more females; clonal diversity possibly underestimated. Only after the peak T cell response were repertoires sampled.

The assay was immunoSEQ multiplex PCR, and TCRdb's table has in-frame clones only and misses some. The table records 95,000 to 150,000 clones, approximately 90% of them present only once. CDR3 size: 15 residues. Germline V gene sequence: CDR1 LNHDA, CDR2 SQIVND (reference sequence). With 3 bases removed from V and 7 bases from J, the gap between germline ends came to 19 bases. The chain employs TRBV19 and TRBJ2-7, with a possible D match to TRBD1 (6 bases). The input for sequencing was peripheral blood, taken on day 0 of AZD1222 vaccination. The receptor's source is an adult in good health. CDR3 region: CASSILLQGSVEQYF. The CDR3 DNA is TGTGCCAGTAGTATTTTGCTTCAGGGGTCCGTGGAGCAGTACTTC.